The 5 T cell receptor beta chains listed next were all sequenced from one sample in a study of cytomegalovirus exposure and HLA in healthy donors. The PCR was carried out with 60 Vbeta primers and 13 Jbeta primers. The repertoire was sequenced with immunoSEQ multiplex PCR; TCRdb's copy has only in-frame clones and lacks some. The sample has 200,000 or so clones, more than 65% seen once; the top ten hold 3.5% to 4%. The sample was PBMCs. These TCRs come from a man in his forties or fifties in good health and CMV-seronegative.

The V call is TRBV18, the J call TRBJ1-2, with D unclear. Deletions cut 6 bases from V and 6 bases from J, with 17 bases between. Germline-derived CDR1 and CDR2 are KGHSH and LQKENI. The CDR3 contains 14 residues. CDR3 DNA sequence: TGTGCCAGCTCCGACGGCGGCGGTGGAAATGGCTACACCTTC. Residues: CASSDGGGGNGYTF. Full variable domain (remainder filled in from reference TRBV18 and TRBJ1-2): NAGVMQNPRHLVRRRGQEARLRCSPMKGHSHVYWYRQLPEEGLKFMVYLQKENIIDESGMPKERFSAEFPKEGPSILRIQQVVRGDSAAYFCASSDGGGGNGYTFGSGTRLTVV.

The chain recombines TRBV10-3 with TRBJ1-5; no definite D call. V was pared by 4 bases and J by 2 bases, with 9 bases between. CDR1 is ENHRY, CDR2 SYGVKD, per germline. This CDR3 spans 14 amino acids. CDR3 loop: CAISGRDGNQPQHF. CDR3 coding DNA: TGTGCCATCAGTGGGAGGGATGGCAATCAGCCCCAGCATTTT.

Here the CDR3 reads CASSTSYGTQPQHF. The CDR3 nucleotides read TGTGCCAGCAGCACTTCTTATGGGACACAGCCCCAGCATTTT. This chain uses TRBV7-2 with TRBJ1-5; maybe TRBD1 (6 bases). CDR3 length: 14 amino acids. Trimming left V 5 bases short and J 7 bases short, with 15 bases between. Germline values: CDR1 SGHTA, CDR2 FQGNSA.

DNA of the CDR3: TGTGCCACTAAAGATACGGCCAAAAACATTCAGTACTTC. Protein: CATKDTAKNIQYF. V is TRBV27 and J is TRBJ2-4; D gene unclear. Germline V CDR1 and CDR2: MNHEY, SMNVEV (reference sequence). The CDR3 is 13 residues long. Trimming removed 10 bases from V and 1 base from J, with 11 bases in between.

This chain connects TRBV5-4 to TRBJ2-5; the match to TRBD2 covers 7 bases. The CDR3 spans 15 residues. The V gene end was trimmed by 0 bases and the J gene end by 1 base; junction bases not matched to a gene: 3. Germline values: CDR1 SGHNT, CDR2 YYREEE (reference sequence). The CDR3 is CASSLVGGGQETQYF. CDR3 bases: TGTGCCAGCAGCTTGGTGGGGGGGGGCCAAGAGACCCAGTACTTC.